Below are 8 T cell receptor beta chains sequenced from a single sample in a study of cytomegalovirus exposure and HLA in healthy donors. 13 Jbeta primers and 60 Vbeta primers were used for the PCR. Assay used: immunoSEQ multiplex PCR; TCRdb lists only in-frame clones, some missing. The repertoire holds around 120,000 clones, with around 72% as singletons. The specimen sequenced was PBMCs. These receptors all stem from a human donor in good health.

This rearrangement joins TRBV19 to TRBJ1-3; TRBD1 agrees at 7 bases. The V gene end was trimmed by 5 bases and the J gene end by 1 base; junction bases not matched to a gene: 5. Germline assignment: CDR1 LNHDA and CDR2 SQIVND (reference sequence). This CDR3 has 15 residues. The CDR3 sequence: CASSPGDRSGNTIYF. The CDR3 bases are TGTGCCAGTAGTCCAGGGGACAGATCTGGAAACACCATATATTTT.

The chain links TRBV27 to TRBJ2-1; maybe TRBD1 (5 bases). The germline V gene has CDR1 MNHEY and CDR2 SMNVEV (reference sequence). CDR3 length: 17 residues. V dropped 6 bases and J dropped 6 bases, with 24 bases sitting between them. The CDR3 reads CASSTTTDRDSRNEQFF. The DNA of the CDR3 is TGTGCCAGCAGCACAACCACCGACAGAGATAGCCGCAATGAGCAGTTCTTC.

The V and J genes are TRBV30 and TRBJ2-7, with D possibly matching TRBD1 (6 bases). CDR1 and CDR2 (germline): GTSNPN, SVGIG (reference sequence). The CDR3 loop spans 15 amino acids. Trimming pared 3 bases from V and 6 bases from J, leaving 21 bases between. CDR3 loop: CAWSAGPGVGREQYF. The CDR3, as DNA: TGTGCCTGGAGCGCAGGGCCAGGGGTCGGACGCGAGCAGTACTTC.

This chain joins TRBV27 and TRBJ1-5; no reliable D call. Trimming took 6 bases from V and 4 from J, leaving 10 bases between them. The CDR3 contains 13 residues. Germline V CDR1 and CDR2: MNHEY, SMNVEV (reference sequence). The CDR3 loop reads CASRAMWNQPQHF. Written as DNA, the CDR3 is TGTGCCAGCAGGGCAATGTGGAATCAGCCCCAGCATTTT.

This clone was seen a few times. V is TRBV7-2 and J is TRBJ2-3; TRBD1 might be the D (5 bases). The V end lost 1 base, the J end lost 8 bases, and 13 bases lay between the germline ends. This CDR3 has 14 residues. Germline V gene sequence: CDR1 SGHTA, CDR2 FQGNSA. The CDR3 sequence is CASSLEGPVGTQYF. The DNA of the CDR3 is TGTGCCAGCAGCTTAGAGGGGCCTGTGGGTACGCAGTATTTT.

J is TRBJ1-1 and V is TRBV4-1, with unresolved D. Trimming cost V 4 bases and J 3 bases, with 15 bases left between them. Germline values: CDR1 MGHRA, CDR2 YSYEKL. This CDR3 spans 15 amino acids. CDR3: CASSPRGLKYTEAFF. The CDR3 region has the DNA TGCGCCAGCAGCCCCCGGGGTTTGAAGTACACTGAAGCTTTCTTT.

The V call is TRBV18, the J call TRBJ1-4; no clear D gene. V was pared by 3 bases and J by 1 base, with 6 bases between. The germline V gene has CDR1 KGHSH and CDR2 LQKENI. This CDR3 comprises 14 residues. DNA for the CDR3: TGTGCCAGCTCACCCAGAGGAACTAATGAAAAACTGTTTTTT. This gives the protein CASSPRGTNEKLFF.

The gene calls are TRBV29-1 and TRBJ2-7; TRBD1 might be the D (6 bases). Germline CDR1 SQVTM, CDR2 ANQGSEA. The CDR3 covers 12 residues. V was cut by 7 bases and J by 0 bases, with 10 bases left in between. For the CDR3, the DNA is TGCAGCGCTTGGACAGTCTCCTACGAGCAGTACTTC. Its translation: CSAWTVSYEQYF.